This T cell receptor (beta chain) was retrieved from a study of OX40 agonist ivuxolimab in advanced cancers. In the study overall: Ivuxolimab, which targeted the costimulatory receptor OX40 (CD134), was an agonistic, fully human IgG2 monoclonal antibody. In the dose-escalation cohort, roughly four fifths of patients were male, and the mean age was approximately 64 years, with a range of roughly 20 to 80. Partial responses occurred in three dose-escalation patients, of whom one had hepatocellular carcinoma and two had cutaneous melanoma. Intravenous ivuxolimab was administered to patients every 2 weeks at six dose levels: 0.01, 0.1, 0.3, 1.5, 3 and 10 mg/kg. Prior anti-PD-1, anti-PD-L1 or anti-CTLA-4 therapy was permitted, and checkpoint inhibitors had been received by around 39% of dose-escalation patients. The paper reports the monotherapy dose-escalation portion (N of about 47 patients) of the phase I ivuxolimab trial. Peripheral TCRbeta sequencing was intended to test whether TCR sequence diversity was altered and clonal T-cell expansion was caused by ivuxolimab. Of the roughly 52 patients in dose escalation, about 20 had hepatocellular carcinoma, some 15 had melanoma, 9 had renal cell carcinoma and 9 had head and neck cancer.

Genomic DNA was extracted from sorted cells for sequencing of the TCRbeta CDR3 region. TCRbeta CDR3 regions were sequenced using the immunoSEQ Assay. TCRdb mirrors the immuneACCESS table, restricted to in-frame sequences. Some clones are absent from its copies; in checked studies, under half trace to an unresolved V gene, and the reason for the others is unknown. The sample yields 80,000 to 100,000 clones; 90% were counted once. The top ten clones comprise around 1.6% of the sample. Study-level results and caveats: Which antigens the clonally expanded peripheral T cells were specific for was not determined. After ivuxolimab, CD8+ T cells had more expanded clones than CD4+ T cells on average. At doses of 0.1 to 3.0 mg/kg, clonal expansion of both CD4+ and CD8+ blood T cells was observed from baseline to week 6. Low levels of normalized T-cell clonal expansion were also shown by some nonresponding patients. In the 0.1-3.0 mg/kg groups, partial responders had among the lowest normalized peripheral clonal expansion, particularly in CD8+ T cells.

Patients with autoimmune disease history or receiving systemic immunosuppression were excluded from the trial. In every dose cohort, peripheral blood was drawn for TCR sequencing at baseline, cycle 4 day 1, and cycle 7 day 1. Samples were obtained from an open-label, multicenter, first-in-human phase I dose-escalation trial of ivuxolimab. Adults with locally advanced or metastatic melanoma, renal cell carcinoma, hepatocellular carcinoma or head and neck squamous cell carcinoma were enrolled in the trial. Before TCR sequencing, CD4+ T cells and CD8+ T cells from peripheral blood were sorted into separate populations. Of note for this clone: Its target antigen remains unknown. No base quality information exists; no much larger clone differs at one position.

For this chain, trimming is 2 bases at the V end and 12 bases at the J end, and the number of junction bases without a gene match is 9. Inclusive of the bounding cysteine and phenylalanine, the CDR3 is 13 residues long. Here the CDR3 DNA is all that survives: 39 bases in frame from base 1. According to the germline V gene, CDR1 reads SGHDT and CDR2 reads YYEEEE. The sequence came from an adult with an advanced solid tumor such as melanoma, head and neck, liver or kidney cancer. The chain is assembled from TRBV5-6 and TRBJ2-3, with 7 middle bases fitting TRBD2. The sample consisted of CD4+ or CD8+ T cells sorted from blood, taken in a trial of the OX40 agonist ivuxolimab. The base sequence is TGTGCCAGCAGCTTACCGGGAGGAAGTACACAGTATTTT. Its coded protein is CASSLPGGSTQYF.